This T cell receptor (beta chain) was recorded in a study of blood T cell repertoires in COVID-19. Turning to the study itself: Collection of acute and convalescent COVID-19 samples took place in the United States, Italy and Spain. T cells, B-cell-depleted T cells, or PBMCs supplied cDNA or gDNA.

The length of the CDR3 is 15 residues. Germline values: CDR1 KGHDR, CDR2 SFDVKD. V lost 3 bases, J lost 8 bases, and 6 bases stayed unmatched. Original methodology: Researchers report that nucleated cell counts were estimated from reference gene primer amplification. Sequencing used immunoSEQ multiplex PCR; TCRdb keeps in-frame clones, though not all of them. V and J calls and clone size are those listed in that table; D and trimming were worked out from the DNA. Here the sample spans 250,000 to 350,000 clones, 86% being singletons. The sequence was obtained from a woman aged 50 to 60 with acute or convalescent COVID-19. This sequence joins TRBV24-1 and TRBJ1-2; TRBD1 matches 12 bases. Sequenced input: peripheral blood. The CDR3 coding sequence is TGTGCCACCAGTGATACCGGGACAGGGGGCTGGGGCTACACCTTC. The encoded protein is CATSDTGTGGWGYTF.